This T cell receptor (beta chain) was profiled in a study of CD4 and CD8 cells across lung adenocarcinoma regions. This clonotype came up a few times. A much more abundant neighbour one base away suggests this may be a read error. The CDR3 loop spans 17 amino acids. Germline V CDR1 and CDR2: ENHRY, SYGVKD. Via MiXCR, TCRdb re-called the PCR reads, giving one row per CDR3 protein. Of about 16,000 distinct CDR3 sequences in the sample, less than 55% were seen once. Localized lung adenocarcinoma, a non-small cell lung cancer, affected the donors. V usage is TRBV10-3 and J usage is TRBJ2-6; TRBD1 matches at 8 bases. Sequenced material: CD8+ T cells from the center of a lung tumor. The source of this sequence is a female donor with lung adenocarcinoma. The CD4 and CD8 labels of this study may be unreliable. The DNA of the CDR3 is TGTGCCATCAGTGAGCCAGGACAGGGCGGTGGGGCCAACGTCCCGACTTTC. Protein: CAISEPGQGGGANVPTF.